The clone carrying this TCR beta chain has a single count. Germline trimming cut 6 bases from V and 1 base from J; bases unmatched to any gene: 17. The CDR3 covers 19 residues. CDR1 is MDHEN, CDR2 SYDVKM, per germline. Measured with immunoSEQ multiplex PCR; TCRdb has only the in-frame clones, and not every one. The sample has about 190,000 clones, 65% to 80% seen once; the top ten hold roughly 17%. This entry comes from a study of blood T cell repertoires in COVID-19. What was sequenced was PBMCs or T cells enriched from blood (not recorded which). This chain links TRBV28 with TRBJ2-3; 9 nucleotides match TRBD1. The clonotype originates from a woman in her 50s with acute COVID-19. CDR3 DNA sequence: TGTGCCAGCAGCTCCGGCTTTGGCCGGGACAGGGATCGCACAGATACGCAGTATTTT. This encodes CASSSGFGRDRDRTDTQYF.